Below are 27 T cell receptor beta chains sequenced from a single sample in a study of blood T cell repertoires in COVID-19 (TCRdb year 2020). Libraries were constructed by the immunoSEQ multiplex PCR assay. TCRdb's version of the immuneACCESS table is confined to in-frame rearrangements and falls short of the full clone set. An unresolved V gene accounts for under half of the shortfall where checked; the remainder is of unknown origin. Present in this sample are about 200,000 clones, almost 85% of which were seen just once. The top ten hold around 6.9% of the sample. Specimen: peripheral blood. The receptor source for this set is a human donor with acute or convalescent COVID-19. The donor label of this sample is uncertain.

J is TRBJ2-7 and V is TRBV2, with a tentative D call TRBD1 (7 bases). Germline loops: CDR1 SNHLY, CDR2 FYNNEI. This CDR3 has 12 amino acids. CDR3 DNA sequence: TGTGCAGGGGGCGGGAACTCCTACGAGCAGTACTTC. It encodes CAGGGNSYEQYF.

The rearrangement links TRBV14 to TRBJ2-5, with D unresolved. Trimming shortened V by 1 base and J by 7 bases, and 4 bases separated the two germline ends. CDR1 is SGHDN, CDR2 FVKESK, per germline. The CDR3 extends over 11 amino acids. CDR3 nucleotides: TGTGCCAGCAGCCAAGTCGGGACCCAGTACTTC. As protein: CASSQVGTQYF.

The chain joins TRBV11-2 to TRBJ2-3; possible D gene TRBD2, 5 bases. Germline CDR1 and CDR2: SGHAT and FQNNGV. Between the trimmed V and J ends, which lost 8 bases and 8 bases, there was a span of 23 bases. The CDR3 contains 15 residues. The CDR3: CASPFSDYGPSTQYF. The CDR3 nucleotides are TGTGCCAGCCCCTTTTCCGACTACGGGCCAAGTACGCAGTATTTT.

This clone was found a few times. The DNA for the CDR3 is TGTGCCATCAGTGAGCCGAGAACAGGGTCGGGCACAGATACGCAGTATTTT. Translating it yields CAISEPRTGSGTDTQYF. This chain connects TRBV10-3 to TRBJ2-3; the D gene is possibly TRBD1 (6 bases). V shed 2 bases and J shed 1 base, with 16 bases lying between them. CDR1 is ENHRY and CDR2 is SYGVKD in the germline V gene. The CDR3 consists of 17 residues.

V is TRBV5-4 and J is TRBJ1-2, with D tentatively TRBD1 (5 bases). CDR1 and CDR2 (germline): SGHNT, YYREEE (reference sequence). This CDR3 is 13 amino acids long. V was trimmed by 4 bases and J by 4 bases, leaving 11 bases between them. This chain's CDR3 is CASSLDRIYGYTF. Here the CDR3 DNA reads TGTGCCAGCAGCCTTGACAGAATCTATGGCTACACCTTC.

V gene TRBV5-1 combines with J gene TRBJ2-1; 10 nucleotides align to TRBD1. The CDR3 sequence is 15 residues long. Germline-derived CDR1 and CDR2 are SGHRS and YFSETQ. V trimming: 3 bases; J trimming: 5 bases; junction bases outside the gene matches: 5. The CDR3 sequence: CASSSRTGGDNEQFF. DNA for the CDR3: TGCGCCAGCAGCTCCCGGACAGGGGGGGACAATGAGCAGTTCTTC.

This sequence joins TRBV5-5 and TRBJ2-1; 12 positions agree with TRBD2. The CDR3 is 15 residues long. Unmatched junction bases numbered 1, after V lost 0 bases and J lost 6 bases. Germline V CDR1 and CDR2: SGHKS, YYEKEE (reference sequence). The CDR3 nucleotides are TGTGCCAGCAGCTTGGGACTAGCGGGGGCCAATGAGCAGTTCTTC. Its translation is CASSLGLAGANEQFF.

This clone was detected once. This sequence joins TRBV3-1 (or the pseudogene TRBV3-2) and TRBJ1-1, with TRBD1 identical over 7 bases. The CDR3 loop spans 14 amino acids. In germline, CDR1 is LGHDT, CDR2 YNNKEL (reference sequence). The V segment lost 4 bases and the J segment 11 bases; nucleotides outside the gene matches: 13. CDR3 bases: TGTGCCAGCAGCCCAATAGGGGCAGGGGGAGGCGCTTTCTTT. Translating it yields CASSPIGAGGGAFF.

V and J are TRBV7-6 and TRBJ2-7, with D uncertain. CDR1 SGHVS and CDR2 FNYEAQ come from the germline V gene. V was pared by 1 base and J by 4 bases, with 14 bases between. The CDR3 has 15 amino acids. CDR3 coding DNA: TGTGCCAGCAGCTTAGAGTCCGCCAAGAGGTACGAGCAGTACTTC. This encodes CASSLESAKRYEQYF. The complete variable domain, with remaining parts taken from reference TRBV7-6 and TRBJ2-7, reads GAGVSQSPRYKVTKRGQDVALRCDPISGHVSLYWYRQALGQGPEFLTYFNYEAQQDKSGLPNDRFSAERPEGSISTLTIQRTEQRDSAMYRCASSLESAKRYEQYFGPGTRLTVT.

This clone was seen just once. J is TRBJ1-4 and V is TRBV28, with D possibly being TRBD1 (6 bases). Per germline, CDR1 MDHEN and CDR2 SYDVKM. This CDR3 is 15 amino acids long. V was cut by 6 bases and J by 8 bases, with 19 bases left in between. The CDR3 DNA reads TGTGCCAGCAGCTTAAGGGACACATCGGAGGAAAAACTGTTTTTT. Protein sequence: CASSLRDTSEEKLFF.

This chain links TRBV18 with TRBJ2-3; 10 bases line up with TRBD2. CDR3 length: 18 amino acids. CDR1 and CDR2 (germline): KGHSH, LQKENI. Unmatched junction bases numbered 6, after V lost 0 bases and J lost 0 bases. The CDR3 here is CASSPPAAGGPSTDTQYF. CDR3 coding DNA: TGTGCCAGCTCACCACCGGCAGCGGGAGGGCCTAGCACAGATACGCAGTATTTT. The entire variable domain, with the rest obtained from reference TRBV18 and TRBJ2-3, is as follows: NAGVMQNPRHLVRRRGQEARLRCSPMKGHSHVYWYRQLPEEGLKFMVYLQKENIIDESGMPKERFSAEFPKEGPSILRIQQVVRGDSAAYFCASSPPAAGGPSTDTQYFGPGTRLTVL.

The chain couples TRBV10-3 to TRBJ2-3; unclear D gene. This CDR3 has 14 amino acids. Germline loops: CDR1 ENHRY, CDR2 SYGVKD. V lost 7 bases to trimming and J lost 0 bases, with 11 bases between them. CDR3 protein: CAITGQDSTDTQYF. The CDR3 DNA sequence: TGTGCCATCACTGGGCAAGATAGCACAGATACGCAGTATTTT.

This rearrangement joins TRBV7-9 to TRBJ2-3; 9 bases match TRBD2. V trimming: 3 bases; J trimming: 2 bases; junction bases outside the gene matches: 3. The CDR3 has 15 amino acids. CDR1 SEHNR and CDR2 FQNEAQ come from the germline V gene (reference sequence). DNA for the CDR3: TGTGCCAGCAGCTTGGCGGGACTAGCCACAGATACGCAGTATTTT. It is translated as CASSLAGLATDTQYF.

This clone was found once. This chain connects TRBV9 to TRBJ2-1, with 13 nucleotides matching TRBD2. The ends lost 2 bases at V and 6 bases at J; junction bases unmatched: 2. Germline V CDR1 and CDR2: SGDLS, YYNGEE. The CDR3 spans 15 residues. CDR3 in amino acids: CASSVTSGRTNEQFF. In DNA, the CDR3 is TGTGCCAGCAGCGTGACTAGCGGGAGGACCAATGAGCAGTTCTTC.

The rearrangement links TRBV10-3 to TRBJ2-7; D might be TRBD1 (6 bases). V dropped 10 bases and J dropped 0 bases, with 19 bases sitting between them. The CDR3 totals 15 residues. Germline V gene lookup returns CDR1 ENHRY and CDR2 SYGVKD. The DNA for the CDR3 is TGTGCCAGCGTCGTCAGGGGAAAGAGCTCCTACGAGCAGTACTTC. It specifies CASVVRGKSSYEQYF.

In its sample, this clone was seen once. The V call is TRBV19, the J call TRBJ2-6, with D unresolved. CDR1 and CDR2 from the germline V gene are LNHDA and SQIVND (reference sequence). The CDR3 totals 17 residues. V was trimmed by 2 bases and J by 0 bases, leaving 11 bases between them. The CDR3 loop reads CASSIRAPSSGANVLTF. CDR3 nucleotides: TGTGCCAGTAGTATACGAGCGCCGAGCTCTGGGGCCAACGTCCTGACTTTC.

The chain links TRBV18 to TRBJ2-1; D is possibly TRBD2 (5 bases). V shed 2 bases and J shed 0 bases, with 14 bases lying between them. From germline, CDR1 is KGHSH and CDR2 LQKENI. The CDR3 covers 17 residues. The CDR3, as DNA: TGTGCCAGCTCACCAAGAGGGTCTCAGTTCTCCTACAATGAGCAGTTCTTC. Its protein is CASSPRGSQFSYNEQFF.

This clone has only a few counts. This chain connects TRBV6-6 to TRBJ2-7, with D possibly matching TRBD1 (6 bases). The CDR3 has 11 residues. Trimming removed 8 bases at V and 5 bases at J, with 10 bases between. Germline CDR1 reads MNHNY; CDR2 reads SVGAGI (reference sequence). The chain's CDR3 is CASSQGNEQYF. The CDR3 DNA sequence: TGTGCCAGCTCACAGGGCAACGAGCAGTACTTC.

V and J are TRBV7-9 and TRBJ2-7; a possible D gene is TRBD2 (7 bases). This CDR3 is built from 12 residues. Deletions cut 11 bases from V and 5 bases from J, with 16 bases between. Germline assignment: CDR1 SEHNR and CDR2 FQNEAQ (reference sequence). The CDR3 reads CAGGAGTHEQYF. The CDR3 DNA sequence: TGTGCCGGGGGGGCCGGGACCCACGAGCAGTACTTC.

V usage is TRBV19 and J usage is TRBJ2-7; 9 bases map to TRBD2. Germline-derived CDR1 and CDR2 are LNHDA and SQIVND (reference sequence). V was clipped by 4 bases and J by 6 bases; unmatched bases: 10. The CDR3 spans 15 residues. CDR3 amino acids: CASSTGLARNPEQYF. DNA of the CDR3: TGTGCCAGTAGTACGGGACTAGCCAGAAACCCCGAGCAGTACTTC.

This chain joins TRBV18 and TRBJ1-5; 9 bases line up with TRBD1. The CDR3 is 18 amino acids. V was clipped by 3 bases and J by 0 bases; unmatched bases: 9. Germline CDR1 and CDR2: KGHSH and LQKENI. The CDR3 coding sequence is TGTGCCAGCTCACCCAGGACAGGGGAGGGCTATAGCAATCAGCCCCAGCATTTT. Translated, it gives CASSPRTGEGYSNQPQHF.

This chain links TRBV5-5 with TRBJ1-6, with a possible D match to TRBD1 (5 bases). The CDR3 extends over 15 amino acids. Trimming shortened V by 1 base and J by 6 bases, and 11 bases separated the two germline ends. In germline, CDR1 is SGHKS, CDR2 YYEKEE (reference sequence). The CDR3 is CASSLFDSVNSPLHF. Here the CDR3 DNA reads TGTGCCAGCAGCTTGTTTGACAGCGTTAATTCACCCCTCCACTTT.

CDR3 residues: CASSKGTGNGRAGELFF. The CDR3 coding sequence is TGTGCCAGCAGCAAAGGGACAGGGAATGGTAGAGCCGGGGAGCTGTTTTTT. The V and J genes are TRBV7-3 and TRBJ2-2; 9 nucleotides line up with TRBD1. Germline CDR1 reads SGHTA; CDR2 reads FQGTGA. V dropped 5 bases and J dropped 6; count of bases not matched to a gene: 13. CDR3 length: 17 amino acids. Complete variable domain (other parts from reference TRBV7-3 and TRBJ2-2): GAGVSQTPSNKVTEKGKYVELRCDPISGHTALYWYRQSLGQGPEFLIYFQGTGAADDSGLPNDRFFAVRPEGSVSTLKIQRTERGDSAVYLCASSKGTGNGRAGELFFGEGSRLTVL.

This sequence joins TRBV2 and TRBJ1-4, with 9 bases that match TRBD1. The V gene end was trimmed by 7 bases and the J gene end by 5 bases; junction bases not matched to a gene: 8. Germline V gives CDR1 SNHLY, CDR2 FYNNEI. The CDR3 spans 15 residues. The DNA of the CDR3 is TGTGCCAGCACCCCAGACAGGGGGAGAAATGAAAAACTGTTTTTT. Residues: CASTPDRGRNEKLFF.

This chain links TRBV6-2 or TRBV6-3 with TRBJ2-2; D ambiguous. The V end lost 0 bases, the J end lost 1 base, and 6 bases lay between the germline ends. The CDR3 runs to 15 residues. In germline, CDR1 is MNHEY, CDR2 SVGEGT. The CDR3 reads CASSYSSGNTGELFF. CDR3 sequence (DNA): TGTGCCAGCAGTTACTCTTCAGGGAACACCGGGGAGCTGTTTTTT.

This clone was seen just once. V gene TRBV4-2 combines with J gene TRBJ1-1; D remains unclear. This CDR3 has 15 residues. The V gene's germline CDR1 is LGHNA and CDR2 YNFKEQ. Trimming removed 2 bases at V and 7 bases at J, with 17 bases between. The CDR3 loop reads CASSQRADTANEAFF. The CDR3 DNA follows: TGTGCCAGCAGCCAACGCGCCGACACCGCGAATGAAGCTTTCTTT.

The chain joins TRBV3-1 (or the pseudogene TRBV3-2) to TRBJ2-3; a weak D match, TRBD1 (6 bases). This CDR3 region has 14 residues. Trimming shortened V by 4 bases and J by 7 bases, and 15 bases separated the two germline ends. The V gene's germline CDR1 is LGHDT and CDR2 YNNKEL (reference sequence). The CDR3: CASSPRTASHTQYF. The DNA for the CDR3 is TGTGCCAGCAGCCCGCGGACAGCAAGCCATACGCAGTATTTT.